A single sample gave rise to the 31 T cell receptor beta chains below, sequenced in a study of a mutant IDH1 vaccine in newly diagnosed glioma. The time point here: baseline, week 1 (first vaccination visit). Treatment meaning: pre-vaccination baseline after standard-of-care therapy. Sequencing was performed with immunoSEQ multiplex PCR; in TCRdb, only in-frame clones are kept and a portion is missing. The table records tens of thousands of clones, about four fifths of them present only once. The specimen comprised PBMCs, sampled from a glioma patient treated with radiotherapy, temozolomide or both. Receptor source: a woman between 45 and 60 years old with glioma.

The chain recombines TRBV6-6 with TRBJ2-3; D gene ambiguous. There are 13 residues in the CDR3. Trimming pared 2 bases from V and 0 bases from J, leaving 3 bases between. The V gene's germline CDR1 is MNHNY and CDR2 SVGAGI (reference sequence). The CDR3 nucleotides are TGTGCCAGCAGTTACGGGAGCACAGATACGCAGTATTTT. Encoded protein: CASSYGSTDTQYF.

This chain connects TRBV7-9 to TRBJ1-1; D remains unclear. V was clipped by 5 bases and J by 4 bases, with 8 bases between them. Germline V gene sequence: CDR1 SEHNR, CDR2 FQNEAQ (reference sequence). This CDR3 is built from 12 residues. The CDR3 DNA reads as TGTGCCAGCAGCCCTGACTTCACTGAAGCTTTCTTT. This translates into CASSPDFTEAFF.

The genes are TRBV5-5 and TRBJ1-1; 11 bases match TRBD1. V trimming: 4 bases; J trimming: 1 base; junction bases outside the gene matches: 3. The CDR3 sequence is 15 residues long. Germline CDR1 and CDR2: SGHKS and YYEKEE (reference sequence). This CDR3 reads CASSGQGARNTEAFF. In DNA, the CDR3 is TGTGCCAGCAGCGGACAGGGGGCGCGGAACACTGAAGCTTTCTTT.

This chain joins TRBV6-5 and TRBJ1-5; D ambiguous. Germline values: CDR1 MNHEY, CDR2 SVGAGI. This CDR3 has 12 amino acids. Trimming removed 6 bases at V and 2 bases at J, with 5 bases between. This chain's CDR3 is CASRAGNQPQHF. The CDR3 nucleotides are TGTGCCAGCAGGGCAGGCAATCAGCCCCAGCATTTT.

The rearrangement uses TRBV27 and TRBJ1-2; possibly TRBD1 for D (5 bases). In germline, CDR1 is MNHEY, CDR2 SMNVEV (reference sequence). The CDR3 runs 13 residues. V was cut by 3 bases and J by 0 bases, with 5 bases left in between. The CDR3 coding sequence is TGTGCCAGCAGTTTGACAGCTAACTATGGCTACACCTTC. Translation gives CASSLTANYGYTF.

This chain uses TRBV5-1 with TRBJ2-5; 11 nucleotides line up with TRBD2. Germline V gene lookup returns CDR1 SGHRS and CDR2 YFSETQ. The ends lost 4 bases at V and 7 bases at J; junction bases unmatched: 9. This CDR3 is built from 15 residues. The CDR3 region is CASSPGGLAAVTQYF. The CDR3 DNA reads as TGCGCCAGCAGCCCGGGGGGACTAGCGGCAGTGACCCAGTACTTC.

The V gene is TRBV7-6, the J gene TRBJ1-4, with D uncertain. This CDR3 has 15 amino acids. In germline, CDR1 is SGHVS, CDR2 FNYEAQ. V was shortened by 0 bases and J by 7 bases, with 12 bases between the two germline ends. The CDR3 nucleotides read TGTGCCAGCAGCTTAGCGTGGGCCCGGGGTGAAAAACTGTTTTTT. The encoded protein is CASSLAWARGEKLFF.

The chain couples TRBV6-1 to TRBJ2-5, with TRBD1 matching over 9 bases. The J segment lost 2 bases and the V segment lost 4 bases, leaving 8 bases of the junction unmatched. Germline CDR1 reads MNHNS; CDR2 reads SASEGT. The CDR3 extends over 16 amino acids. The CDR3 DNA is TGTGCCAGCAGTGCGATTGCCGGGACAGGGCAAGAGACCCAGTACTTC. It yields the protein CASSAIAGTGQETQYF.

J is TRBJ2-7 and V is TRBV7-2; perhaps TRBD2 as D (6 bases). Looked up from germline, CDR1 is SGHTA and CDR2 is FQGNSA. The CDR3 has 14 residues. Between the trimmed V and J ends, which lost 1 base and 6 bases, there was a span of 13 bases. CDR3 protein: CASSLGAGGPEQYF. The CDR3, as DNA: TGTGCCAGCAGCTTAGGAGCCGGGGGACCCGAGCAGTACTTC. Combining the CDR3 with reference TRBV7-2 and TRBJ2-7 gives the whole variable domain GAGVSQSPSNKVTEKGKDVELRCDPISGHTALYWYRQSLGQGLEFLIYFQGNSAPDKSGLPSDRFSAERTGGSVSTLTIQRTQQEDSAVYLCASSLGAGGPEQYFGPGTRLTVT.

The chain employs TRBV10-2 and TRBJ2-2, with D hard to call. Trimming shortened V by 2 bases and J by 1 base, and 20 bases separated the two germline ends. Germline V gene lookup returns CDR1 WSHSY and CDR2 SAAADI. The CDR3 has 19 residues. The CDR3 is CASSEATRARARNTGELFF. CDR3 sequence (DNA): TGCGCCAGCAGTGAGGCGACACGAGCACGGGCGAGGAACACCGGGGAGCTGTTTTTT.

The CDR3 DNA reads as TGCGCCAGCAGCCCACCTGGACAGGGGGCAAGCTACGAGCAGTACTTC. It codes for CASSPPGQGASYEQYF. V usage is TRBV5-1 and J usage is TRBJ2-7; TRBD1 aligns across 11 bases. V was pared by 4 bases and J by 3 bases, with 9 bases of the junction left unmatched. Germline V gene lookup returns CDR1 SGHRS and CDR2 YFSETQ. The CDR3 length is 16 residues.

The rearrangement links TRBV6-5 to TRBJ1-5; D ambiguous. The germline V gene has CDR1 MNHEY and CDR2 SVGAGI. The CDR3 sequence is 15 residues long. Trimming took 4 bases from V and 5 from J, leaving 15 bases between them. The CDR3 DNA follows: TGTGCCAGCAGTTCTACCGGGCCCAAGGATCAGCCCCAGCATTTT. Its protein is CASSSTGPKDQPQHF.

This clone was detected only once. The V call is TRBV29-1, the J call TRBJ2-5; TRBD2 matches at 7 bases. The V segment lost 7 bases and the J segment 5 bases; nucleotides outside the gene matches: 7. Per germline, CDR1 SQVTM and CDR2 ANQGSEA. This CDR3 is built from 12 residues. CDR3 residues: CSAWTRGETQYF. CDR3 coding DNA: TGCAGCGCGTGGACTAGAGGGGAGACCCAGTACTTC.

V usage is TRBV5-1 and J usage is TRBJ1-5, with D maybe TRBD1 (6 bases). V lost 6 bases and J lost 2, with 24 bases in between. The CDR3 loop spans 18 amino acids. The V gene's germline CDR1 is SGHRS and CDR2 YFSETQ. CDR3 nucleotide sequence: TGCGCCAGCACCCGGGGGGTTACAGGGCAGAGTGGCAATCAGCCCCAGCATTTT. The encoded protein is CASTRGVTGQSGNQPQHF.

DNA for the CDR3: TGTGCCAGCAGCTTTTCGGCGGAGCTCAATGAGCAGTTCTTC. Its protein product is CASSFSAELNEQFF. The chain combines TRBV7-2 with TRBJ2-1; D not certain. The CDR3 length is 14 residues. Per the germline V gene, CDR1 is SGHTA and CDR2 is FQGNSA. V was clipped by 3 bases and J by 6 bases, with 12 bases between them. Full variable domain (outside the CDR3, taken from reference TRBV7-2 and TRBJ2-1): GAGVSQSPSNKVTEKGKDVELRCDPISGHTALYWYRQSLGQGLEFLIYFQGNSAPDKSGLPSDRFSAERTGGSVSTLTIQRTQQEDSAVYLCASSFSAELNEQFFGPGTRLTVL.

The J gene is TRBJ1-2, the V gene TRBV6-1; D perhaps matches TRBD1 (5 bases). CDR3 size: 13 residues. Germline V gene data show CDR1 as MNHNS and CDR2 as SASEGT. Trimming shortened V by 11 bases and J by 0 bases, and 13 bases separated the two germline ends. The CDR3, as DNA: TGTGCCCTTAAGGGGTCTACTAACTATGGCTACACCTTC. Amino acids: CALKGSTNYGYTF.

J is TRBJ1-4 and V is TRBV5-4; 8 bases agree with TRBD1. CDR1 SGHNT and CDR2 YYREEE come from the germline V gene (reference sequence). V was pared by 4 bases and J by 1 base, with 9 bases of the junction left unmatched. The CDR3 spans 17 residues. As DNA, the CDR3 is TGTGCCAGCAGCGCCGGACAGGGCATAATAACTAATGAAAAACTGTTTTTT. Translating it yields CASSAGQGIITNEKLFF. Full variable domain (rest looked up from reference TRBV5-4 and TRBJ1-4): ETGVTQSPTHLIKTRGQQVTLRCSSQSGHNTVSWYQQALGQGPQFIFQYYREEENGRGNFPPRFSGLQFPNYSSELNVNALELDDSALYLCASSAGQGIITNEKLFFGSGTQLSVL.

The V gene is TRBV21-1, the J gene TRBJ2-6. TRBV21-1 is reported as a pseudogene. This CDR3 comprises 20 residues. CDR3 sequence: CASTLKGSRKWSSGANVLTF. The CDR3 DNA reads TGTGCCAGCACCTTAAAGGGGAGTAGGAAATGGTCCTCTGGGGCCAACGTCCTGACTTTC.

This chain uses TRBV5-4 with TRBJ1-2; D not certain. CDR1 is SGHNT and CDR2 is YYREEE in the germline V gene (reference sequence). The length of the CDR3 is 14 residues. Trimming left V 0 bases short and J 8 bases short, with 14 bases between. The CDR3 nucleotides read TGTGCCAGCAGCTTGGATCCCACAGTGGGCGGCTACACCTTC. Its protein is CASSLDPTVGGYTF.

This chain links TRBV21-1 with TRBJ1-1. TRBV21-1 is assigned pseudogene status. The CDR3 is 19 residues long. CDR3: CASSKGCRTTGGPSAEAFF. The CDR3, as DNA: TGTGCCAGCAGCAAAGGTTGTAGGACGACAGGAGGGCCCAGCGCTGAAGCTTTCTTT.

The rearrangement uses TRBV6-6 and TRBJ1-6, with 11 bases aligning to TRBD1. The CDR3 covers 15 residues. V lost 6 bases to trimming and J lost 7 bases; unmatched junction nucleotides: 5. Per germline, CDR1 MNHNY and CDR2 SVGAGI (reference sequence). The CDR3 protein is CASRSGQGGNSPLHF. The DNA for the CDR3 is TGTGCCAGCAGGTCGGGACAGGGGGGGAATTCACCCCTCCACTTT.

J is TRBJ2-5 and V is TRBV5-6; TRBD2 agrees at 12 bases. CDR3 length equals 15 residues. The ends lost 0 bases at V and 7 bases at J; junction bases unmatched: 4. CDR1 and CDR2 (germline): SGHDT, YYEEEE. DNA for the CDR3: TGTGCCAGCAGCTTGGCGCCTAGCGGGGGGGGGACCCAGTACTTC. This encodes CASSLAPSGGGTQYF.

The chain combines TRBV14 with TRBJ1-2, with D maybe TRBD1 (6 bases). This CDR3 contains 14 residues. V shed 4 bases and J shed 2 bases, with 11 bases lying between them. CDR1 SGHDN and CDR2 FVKESK come from the germline V gene. The CDR3 sequence: CASSLMGANYGYTF. The CDR3 coding sequence is TGTGCCAGCAGCCTAATGGGGGCCAACTATGGCTACACCTTC.

This chain joins TRBV5-4 and TRBJ2-2; 12 bases are a match to TRBD1. This CDR3 is built from 16 residues. Germline V gene lookup returns CDR1 SGHNT and CDR2 YYREEE (reference sequence). V lost 4 bases and J lost 6; bases outside the gene matches: 7. CDR3 DNA: TGTGCCAGCAGCCTTCCGGGACAGGGGGCTCCCGGGGAGCTGTTTTTT. Protein: CASSLPGQGAPGELFF.

The J gene is TRBJ1-6, the V gene TRBV27; D is unclear. Trimming took off 3 bases at V and 4 bases at J, with 7 bases between the two ends. The CDR3 spans 14 residues. Germline V lookup: CDR1 MNHEY, CDR2 SMNVEV (reference sequence). The DNA of the CDR3 is TGTGCCAGCAGTTTGTACTGGTATAATTCACCCCTCCACTTT. It is translated as CASSLYWYNSPLHF.

This clone showed up just a few times. This sequence joins TRBV4-1 and TRBJ1-5, with D perhaps matching TRBD1 (6 bases). Trimming took off 1 base at V and 0 bases at J, with 16 bases between the two ends. The CDR3 is 18 residues long. Germline V gives CDR1 MGHRA, CDR2 YSYEKL. CDR3 in amino acids: CASSQGGGGRDSNQPQHF. CDR3 DNA: TGCGCCAGCAGCCAAGGAGGTGGGGGCAGGGATAGCAATCAGCCCCAGCATTTT.

V gene TRBV30 combines with J gene TRBJ2-7; D is undetermined. The CDR3 extends over 17 amino acids. The V gene's germline CDR1 is GTSNPN and CDR2 SVGIG (reference sequence). Between the trimmed V and J ends, which lost 0 bases and 0 bases, there was a span of 18 bases. CDR3 amino acids: CAWSVTPRYMSSYEQYF. CDR3 nucleotide sequence: TGTGCCTGGAGTGTAACCCCCCGTTACATGAGCTCCTACGAGCAGTACTTC.

The chain recombines TRBV7-6 with TRBJ2-2; no definite D call. CDR3 length: 12 amino acids. The V gene lost 4 bases and the J gene lost 6 bases, with 6 bases spanning the gap. The germline CDR1 and CDR2 sequences are SGHVS and FNYEAQ. CDR3 in amino acids: CASSWSPGELFF. DNA of the CDR3: TGTGCCAGCAGCTGGTCTCCCGGGGAGCTGTTTTTT.

The rearrangement links TRBV7-3 to TRBJ1-1; TRBD1 matches 8 bases. Germline V lookup: CDR1 SGHTA, CDR2 FQGTGA. The CDR3 sequence is 13 residues long. V shed 4 bases, J shed 5 bases, and the junction held 3 bases outside the gene matches. CDR3 residues: CASSSRDRTEAFF. CDR3 coding DNA: TGTGCCAGCAGCTCAAGGGACAGGACTGAAGCTTTCTTT. Full variable domain (rest looked up from reference TRBV7-3 and TRBJ1-1): GAGVSQTPSNKVTEKGKYVELRCDPISGHTALYWYRQSLGQGPEFLIYFQGTGAADDSGLPNDRFFAVRPEGSVSTLKIQRTERGDSAVYLCASSSRDRTEAFFGQGTRLTVV.

This chain uses TRBV9 with TRBJ2-2; tentative D call: TRBD2 (7 bases). The germline V gene has CDR1 SGDLS and CDR2 YYNGEE. The CDR3 covers 18 residues. V dropped 0 bases and J dropped 2 bases, with 17 bases sitting between them. CDR3 loop: CASSVGPTGGLNTGELFF. As DNA, the CDR3 is TGTGCCAGCAGCGTAGGCCCCACGGGGGGCCTCAACACCGGGGAGCTGTTTTTT.

This clone was detected only once. The chain links TRBV10-2 to TRBJ1-2; possible D gene TRBD1, 6 bases. V gave up 1 base and J gave up 5 bases, with 11 bases separating them. Per the germline V gene, CDR1 is WSHSY and CDR2 is SAAADI. The CDR3 contains 14 residues. The DNA of the CDR3 is TGCGCCAGCAGTGAGTTGGAGCAGGGGTATGGCTACACCTTC. Residues: CASSELEQGYGYTF.